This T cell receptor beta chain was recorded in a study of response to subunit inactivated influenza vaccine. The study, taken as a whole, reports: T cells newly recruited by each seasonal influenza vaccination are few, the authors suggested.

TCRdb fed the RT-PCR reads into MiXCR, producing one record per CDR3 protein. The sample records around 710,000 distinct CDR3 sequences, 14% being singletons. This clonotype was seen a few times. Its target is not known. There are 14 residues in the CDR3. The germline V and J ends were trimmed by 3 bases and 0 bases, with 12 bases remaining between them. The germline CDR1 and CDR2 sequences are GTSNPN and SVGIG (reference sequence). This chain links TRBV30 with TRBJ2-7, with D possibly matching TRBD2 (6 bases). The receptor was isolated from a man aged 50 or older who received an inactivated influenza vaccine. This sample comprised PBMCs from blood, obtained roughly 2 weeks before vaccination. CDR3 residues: CAWRGDSNSYEQYF. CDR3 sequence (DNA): TGTGCCTGGAGGGGGGACTCGAACTCCTACGAGCAGTACTTC.